These T cell receptor beta chains were read from a single sample in a study of control samples from healthy donors and cancer patients. Some clones are missing from TCRdb's copy, which holds only in-frame ones; the method was immunoSEQ multiplex PCR. The sample lists 140,000 or so clones, roughly 94% seen once, with 12% to 15% in the top ten. What was sequenced was PBMCs. The source of these receptors is a man between 60 and 75 years old with colorectal cancer. The CDR3 runs from the conserved cysteine through the conserved F or W. Not every row has a clone size; where given, it reads once, few, many or a size class.

cdr3_aa clone_size v_call
CASSLVGGADQNEKLFF - TRBV11-2
CASSTGQGAGNTIYF - TRBV7-9
CASSAGGSSPLHF - TRBV2
CASSLGEGQGASWDSPLHF - TRBV7-8
CASRPSGPVHAEAFF - TRBV5-1
CASSENRPNEKLFF - TRBV6-1
CASSRTADTDTQYF - TRBV18
CASSPRGSGNTIYF few TRBV7-8
CAWSRQGDEQYF - TRBV30
CASSFLGGSPTYEQYF - TRBV19
CASSLVGIEAFF - TRBV7-9
CASSSTGFYEQYF once TRBV5-1
CAISQQGLNTEAFF - TRBV10-3
CASSLNGASGNTIYF - TRBV11-2
CASSKDRARFSLREQYF - TRBV21-1
CASSSAGGATNEKLFF - TRBV9
CASSLVGGGNYGYTF - TRBV5-1
CASSLGAGGLGETQYF - TRBV7-8
CASSSSGSSNQPQHF - TRBV7-9
CASSLTRASGEHGELFF few TRBV14
CASSLKQLNTEAFF - TRBV5-4
CASSERGRTNYGYTF - TRBV27
CASTRTGTEAFF - TRBV19
CASRTGTGNTEAFF - TRBV6-6
CASSLAPPGEQFF - TRBV12-3/TRBV12-4
CASSAGSYEQYF - TRBV9
CASLRLAVGETQYF - TRBV2
CATQMGRNYGYTF - TRBV19